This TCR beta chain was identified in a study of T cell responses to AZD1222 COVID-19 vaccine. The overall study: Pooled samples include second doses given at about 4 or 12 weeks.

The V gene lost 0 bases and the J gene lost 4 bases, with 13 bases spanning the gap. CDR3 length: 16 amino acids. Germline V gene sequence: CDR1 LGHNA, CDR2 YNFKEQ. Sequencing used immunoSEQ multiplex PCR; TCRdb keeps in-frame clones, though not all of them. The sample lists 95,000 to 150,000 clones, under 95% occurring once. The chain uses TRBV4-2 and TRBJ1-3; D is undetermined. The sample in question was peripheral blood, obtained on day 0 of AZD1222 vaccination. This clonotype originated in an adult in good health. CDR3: CASSQEGGSRGNTIYF. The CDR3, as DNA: TGTGCCAGCAGCCAAGAAGGAGGCAGTCGGGGAAACACCATATATTTT.